The clone carrying this T cell receptor beta chain was seen only a few times. Its antigen remains unidentified. The data belong to a study of T cells in Graves' hyperthyroidism and ophthalmopathy. Study-wide points: Expanded thyroid clonotypes (above 0.001) were mostly also found in blood.

Exclusions: uncontrolled infection, other autoimmune disease, pregnancy, lactation. Using over 8.5 ml of fresh peripheral blood, PBMCs were prepared. TCR beta CDR3 regions were amplified from RNA. The TCR CDR3 first-round RT-PCR relied on the HTBI primer set. TCRdb ran MiXCR on the multiplex PCR reads and lists one entry per CDR3 protein. This sample has roughly 740,000 distinct CDR3 sequences, with around 17% found just once. The CDR3 sequence is 19 residues long. With V trimmed by 2 bases and J by 3 bases, 14 bases remained unmatched. Germline loops: CDR1 MNHNY, CDR2 SVGAGI (reference sequence). V and J are TRBV6-6 and TRBJ2-2; 8 bases align to TRBD2. This receptor was taken from a man aged 18 to 29 with Graves' hyperthyroidism. Input material: blood. The CDR3 spells CASSYGSGGGGSHTGELFF. Here the CDR3 DNA reads TGTGCCAGCAGTTACGGATCGGGAGGGGGGGGCTCGCACACCGGGGAGCTGTTTTTT.